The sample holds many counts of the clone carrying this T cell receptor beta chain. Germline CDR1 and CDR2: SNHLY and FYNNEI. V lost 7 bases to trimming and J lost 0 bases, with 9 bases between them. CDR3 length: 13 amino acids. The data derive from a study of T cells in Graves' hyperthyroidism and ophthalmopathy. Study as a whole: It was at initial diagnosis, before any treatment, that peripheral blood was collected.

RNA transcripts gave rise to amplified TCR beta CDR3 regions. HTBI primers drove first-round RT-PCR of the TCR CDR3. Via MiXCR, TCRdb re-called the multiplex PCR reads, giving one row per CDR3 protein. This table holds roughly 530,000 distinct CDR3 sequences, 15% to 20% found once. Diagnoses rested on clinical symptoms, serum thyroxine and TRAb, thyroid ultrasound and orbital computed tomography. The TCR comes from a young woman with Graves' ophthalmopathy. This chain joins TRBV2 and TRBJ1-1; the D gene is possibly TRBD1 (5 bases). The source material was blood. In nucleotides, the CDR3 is TGTGCCAGCATTCGGGGGATGAACACTGAAGCTTTCTTT. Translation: CASIRGMNTEAFF.